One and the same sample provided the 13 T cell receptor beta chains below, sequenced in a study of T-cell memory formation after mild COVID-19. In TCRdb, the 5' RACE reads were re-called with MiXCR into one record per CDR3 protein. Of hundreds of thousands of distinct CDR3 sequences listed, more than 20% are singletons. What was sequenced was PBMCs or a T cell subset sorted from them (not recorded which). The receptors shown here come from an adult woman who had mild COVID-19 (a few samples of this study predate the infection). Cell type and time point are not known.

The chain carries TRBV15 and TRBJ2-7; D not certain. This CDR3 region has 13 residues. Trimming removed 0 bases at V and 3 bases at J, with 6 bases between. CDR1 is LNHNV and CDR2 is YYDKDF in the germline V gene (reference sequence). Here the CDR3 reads CATSREAGYEQYF. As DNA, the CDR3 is TGTGCCACCAGCAGAGAAGCCGGCTACGAGCAGTACTTC.

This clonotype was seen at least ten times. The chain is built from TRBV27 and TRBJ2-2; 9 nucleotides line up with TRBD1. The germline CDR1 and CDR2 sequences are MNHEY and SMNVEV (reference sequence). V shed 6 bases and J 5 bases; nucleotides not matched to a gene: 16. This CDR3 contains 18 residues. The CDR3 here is CASRPGQGGVGRTGELFF. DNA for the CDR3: TGTGCCAGCAGGCCGGGACAGGGTGGAGTCGGGCGGACCGGGGAGCTGTTTTTT.

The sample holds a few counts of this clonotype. CDR3 DNA: TGTGCCAGCAGCTTCCTAGCGGGAGAAGAATATACGCAGTATTTT. Translated: CASSFLAGEEYTQYF. The chain employs TRBV7-3 and TRBJ2-3; 10 bases agree with TRBD2. CDR3 length equals 15 residues. The germline V gene encodes CDR1 SGHTA and CDR2 FQGTGA. V lost 3 bases to trimming and J lost 7 bases; unmatched junction nucleotides: 7.

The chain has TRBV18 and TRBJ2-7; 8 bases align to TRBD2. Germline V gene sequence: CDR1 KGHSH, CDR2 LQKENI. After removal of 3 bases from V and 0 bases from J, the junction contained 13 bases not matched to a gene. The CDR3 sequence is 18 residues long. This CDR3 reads CASSPSAGVARYSYEQYF. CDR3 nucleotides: TGTGCCAGCTCACCTTCAGCGGGAGTAGCCCGCTACTCCTACGAGCAGTACTTC.

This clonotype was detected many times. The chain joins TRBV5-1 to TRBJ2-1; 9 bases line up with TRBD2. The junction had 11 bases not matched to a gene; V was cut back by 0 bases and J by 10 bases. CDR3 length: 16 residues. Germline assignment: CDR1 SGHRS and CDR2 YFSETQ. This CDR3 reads CASSLEGSGRRSEQFF. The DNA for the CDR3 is TGCGCCAGCAGCTTGGAAGGTAGCGGGAGACGCAGCGAGCAGTTCTTC.

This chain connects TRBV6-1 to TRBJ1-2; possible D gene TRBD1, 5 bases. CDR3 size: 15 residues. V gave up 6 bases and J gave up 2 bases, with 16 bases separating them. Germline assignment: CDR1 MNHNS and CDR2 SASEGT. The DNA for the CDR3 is TGTGCCAGCAGCCTCACGGGACCCTTAAACTATGGCTACACCTTC. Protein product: CASSLTGPLNYGYTF.

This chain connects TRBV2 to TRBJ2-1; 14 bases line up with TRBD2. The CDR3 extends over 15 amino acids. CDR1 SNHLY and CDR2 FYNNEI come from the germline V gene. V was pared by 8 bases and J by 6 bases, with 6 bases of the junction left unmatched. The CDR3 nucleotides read TGTGCCAGCGACCGACTAGCGGGGGGGGTCAATGAGCAGTTCTTC. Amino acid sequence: CASDRLAGGVNEQFF.

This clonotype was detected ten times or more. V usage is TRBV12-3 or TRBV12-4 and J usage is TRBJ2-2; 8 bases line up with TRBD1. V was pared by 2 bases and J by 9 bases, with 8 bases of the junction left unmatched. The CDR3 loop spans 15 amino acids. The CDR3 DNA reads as TGTGCCAGCAGTTTATGGACAGGGATGGGCCGGGAGCTGTTTTTT. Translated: CASSLWTGMGRELFF.

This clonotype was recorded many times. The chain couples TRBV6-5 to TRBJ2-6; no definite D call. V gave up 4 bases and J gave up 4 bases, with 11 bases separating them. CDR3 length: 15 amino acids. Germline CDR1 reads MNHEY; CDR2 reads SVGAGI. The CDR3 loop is CASSLGSGGANVLTF. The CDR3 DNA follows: TGTGCCAGCAGTTTAGGATCTGGGGGGGCCAACGTCCTGACTTTC.

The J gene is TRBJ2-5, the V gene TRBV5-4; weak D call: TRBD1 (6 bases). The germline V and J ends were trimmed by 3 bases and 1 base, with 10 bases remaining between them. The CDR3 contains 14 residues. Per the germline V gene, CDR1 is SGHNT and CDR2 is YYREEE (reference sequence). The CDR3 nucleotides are TGTGCCAGCAGCTCGAGGACAGTCCAAGAGACCCAGTACTTC. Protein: CASSSRTVQETQYF.

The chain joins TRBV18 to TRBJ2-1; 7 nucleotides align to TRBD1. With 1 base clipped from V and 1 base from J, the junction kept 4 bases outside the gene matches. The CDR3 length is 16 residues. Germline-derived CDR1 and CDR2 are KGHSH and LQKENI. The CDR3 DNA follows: TGTGCCAGCTCACCACGATTGGGACAGTCCTACAATGAGCAGTTCTTC. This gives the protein CASSPRLGQSYNEQFF.

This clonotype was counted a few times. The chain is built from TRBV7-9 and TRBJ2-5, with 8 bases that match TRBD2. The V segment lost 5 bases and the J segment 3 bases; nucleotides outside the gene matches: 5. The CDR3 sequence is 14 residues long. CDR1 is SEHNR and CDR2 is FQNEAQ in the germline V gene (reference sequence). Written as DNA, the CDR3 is TGTGCCAGCAGCGCGGGACTAGTCGAAGAGACCCAGTACTTC. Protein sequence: CASSAGLVEETQYF.

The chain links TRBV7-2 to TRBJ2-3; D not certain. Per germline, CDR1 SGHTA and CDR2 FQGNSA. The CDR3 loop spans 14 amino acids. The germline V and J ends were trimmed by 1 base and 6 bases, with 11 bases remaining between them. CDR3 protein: CASSLGRPLDTQYF. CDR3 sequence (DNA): TGTGCCAGCAGCTTAGGGAGACCACTCGATACGCAGTATTTT. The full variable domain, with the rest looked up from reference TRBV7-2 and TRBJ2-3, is GAGVSQSPSNKVTEKGKDVELRCDPISGHTALYWYRQSLGQGLEFLIYFQGNSAPDKSGLPSDRFSAERTGGSVSTLTIQRTQQEDSAVYLCASSLGRPLDTQYFGPGTRLTVL.